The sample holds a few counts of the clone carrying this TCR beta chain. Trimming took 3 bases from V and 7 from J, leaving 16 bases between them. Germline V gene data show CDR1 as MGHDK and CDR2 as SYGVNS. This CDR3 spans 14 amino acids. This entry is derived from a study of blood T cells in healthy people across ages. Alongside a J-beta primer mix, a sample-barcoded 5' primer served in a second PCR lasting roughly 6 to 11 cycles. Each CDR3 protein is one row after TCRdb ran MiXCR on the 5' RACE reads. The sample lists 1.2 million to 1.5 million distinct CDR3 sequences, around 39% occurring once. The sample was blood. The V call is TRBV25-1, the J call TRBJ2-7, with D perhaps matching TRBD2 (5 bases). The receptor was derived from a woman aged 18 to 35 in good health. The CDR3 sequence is CASSELSPRGEQYF. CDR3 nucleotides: TGTGCCAGCAGTGAGCTCTCCCCAAGAGGGGAGCAGTACTTC.